Below, 5 T cell receptor beta chains from the same sample are listed, as sequenced in a study of blood T cell repertoires in COVID-19. Data came from immunoSEQ multiplex PCR; TCRdb stores just in-frame clones and leaves some out. Of about 310,000 clones in the sample, roughly 91% were seen once. Sequencing used peripheral blood. Receptors were obtained from a man aged 45 to 65 with active or convalescent COVID-19.

This chain links TRBV7-2 with TRBJ2-1, with TRBD2 matching 11 bases. This CDR3 is built from 15 residues. V lost 1 base to trimming and J lost 9 bases; unmatched junction nucleotides: 5. Germline-derived CDR1 and CDR2 are SGHTA and FQGNSA. The CDR3 region has the DNA TGTGCCAGCAGCTTAGTAGCGGGGGGGCAGAGTGAGCAGTTCTTC. Residues: CASSLVAGGQSEQFF. The full variable domain, its missing parts supplied by reference TRBV7-2 and TRBJ2-1, is GAGVSQSPSNKVTEKGKDVELRCDPISGHTALYWYRQSLGQGLEFLIYFQGNSAPDKSGLPSDRFSAERTGGSVSTLTIQRTQQEDSAVYLCASSLVAGGQSEQFFGPGTRLTVL.

This clone appeared a few times. The chain carries TRBV20-1 and TRBJ2-4, with a tentative D call TRBD1 (6 bases). Germline V gene data show CDR1 as DFQATT and CDR2 as SNEGSKA (reference sequence). This CDR3 has 11 amino acids. Trimming left V 7 bases short and J 9 bases short, with 13 bases between. The CDR3 sequence: CSVNREGIQYF. The CDR3 nucleotides are TGCAGTGTAAACAGGGAAGGCATTCAGTACTTC.

The chain couples TRBV19 to TRBJ1-5; tentatively, D is TRBD1 (6 bases). Trimming took off 9 bases at V and 0 bases at J, with 15 bases between the two ends. From germline, CDR1 is LNHDA and CDR2 SQIVND (reference sequence). CDR3 length equals 15 residues. CDR3 region: CASTQGGFSNQPQHF. CDR3 DNA: TGTGCCAGCACTCAAGGGGGTTTTAGCAATCAGCCCCAGCATTTT.

V gene TRBV19 combines with J gene TRBJ2-1; 7 positions agree with TRBD1. Trimming took 6 bases from V and 1 from J; bases not matched to a gene: 6. Germline assignment: CDR1 LNHDA and CDR2 SQIVND (reference sequence). CDR3 length equals 15 residues. The CDR3 protein is CASRVDRSSYNEQFF. Written as DNA, the CDR3 is TGTGCCAGTAGGGTGGACAGGTCATCCTACAATGAGCAGTTCTTC.

The rearrangement uses TRBV14 and TRBJ2-7, with a possible D match to TRBD2 (5 bases). This CDR3 has 17 amino acids. Between the trimmed V and J ends, which lost 1 base and 4 bases, there was a span of 20 bases. Germline V CDR1 and CDR2: SGHDN, FVKESK. CDR3 protein: CASSQADPGSGVYEQYF. The CDR3 DNA sequence: TGTGCCAGCAGCCAAGCAGATCCGGGCAGCGGAGTGTACGAGCAGTACTTC.